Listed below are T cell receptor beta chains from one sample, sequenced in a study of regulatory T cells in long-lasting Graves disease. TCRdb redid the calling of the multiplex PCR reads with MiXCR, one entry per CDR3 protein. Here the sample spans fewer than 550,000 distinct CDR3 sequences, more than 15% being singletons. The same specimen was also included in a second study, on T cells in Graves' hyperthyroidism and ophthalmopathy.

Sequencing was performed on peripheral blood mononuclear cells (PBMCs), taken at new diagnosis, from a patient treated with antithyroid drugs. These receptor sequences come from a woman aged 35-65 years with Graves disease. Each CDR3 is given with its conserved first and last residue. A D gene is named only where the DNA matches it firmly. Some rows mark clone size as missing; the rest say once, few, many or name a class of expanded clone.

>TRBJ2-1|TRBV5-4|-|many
CASSNSAGVDNEQFF
TGTGCCAGCAGCAATTCCGCCGGCGTCGACAATGAGCAGTTCTTC
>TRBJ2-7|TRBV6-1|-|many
CASSRVKVYEQYF
TGTGCCAGCAGCCGGGTCAAGGTCTACGAGCAGTACTTC
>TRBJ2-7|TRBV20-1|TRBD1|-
CSAVSRTGFTYEQYF
TGCAGTGCTGTTTCTCGGACAGGTTTTACCTACGAGCAGTACTTC
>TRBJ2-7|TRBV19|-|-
CASKEGGSREQYF
TGCGCCAGTAAGGAGGGTGGGTCGCGGGAGCAGTACTTC
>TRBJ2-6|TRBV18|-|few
CASSSNGPGANVLTF
TGTGCCAGCTCATCGAACGGACCCGGGGCCAACGTCCTGACTTTC
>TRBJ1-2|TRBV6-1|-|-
CASSLQGTYGYTF
TGTGCCAGCAGCCTCCAGGGGACCTATGGCTACACCTTC
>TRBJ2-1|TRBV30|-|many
CAWTRGAYEEQFF
TGTGCCTGGACCCGAGGGGCCTATGAGGAGCAGTTCTTC
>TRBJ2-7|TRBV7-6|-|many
CASSFAGPTYEQYF
TGTGCCAGCAGTTTCGCGGGCCCCACCTACGAGCAGTACTTC
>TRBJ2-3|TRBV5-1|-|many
CASSFSVGDTQYF
TGCGCCAGCAGCTTTTCCGTAGGAGATACGCAGTATTTT
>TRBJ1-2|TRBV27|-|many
CASSLFGGGAGYTF
TGTGCCAGCAGTTTATTTGGAGGGGGAGCGGGCTACACCTTC
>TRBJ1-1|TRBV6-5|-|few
CASSYSELHTEAFF
TGTGCCAGCAGTTACTCCGAGTTGCACACTGAAGCTTTCTTT
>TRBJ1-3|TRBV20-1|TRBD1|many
CSAREDRAGNTIYF
TGCAGTGCTAGAGAGGACAGGGCTGGAAACACCATATATTTT
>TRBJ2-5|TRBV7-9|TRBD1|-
CAGATGTGKETQYF
TGTGCCGGGGCGACCGGGACAGGGAAAGAGACCCAGTACTTC
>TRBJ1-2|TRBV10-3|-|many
CAISESGTPGYGYTF
TGTGCCATCAGTGAGTCGGGTACTCCGGGCTATGGCTACACCTTC
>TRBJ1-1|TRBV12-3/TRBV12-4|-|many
CASRHPGHTEAFF
TGTGCCAGCAGGCACCCAGGGCACACTGAAGCTTTCTTT
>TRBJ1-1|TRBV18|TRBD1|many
CASSSLQGSLNTEAFF
TGTGCCAGCTCATCGCTACAGGGGTCGTTGAACACTGAAGCTTTCTTT
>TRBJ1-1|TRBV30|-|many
CAWSFEAFF
TGTGCCTGGAGTTTTGAAGCTTTCTTT
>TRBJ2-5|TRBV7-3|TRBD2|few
CASSLMMVASGAETQYF
TGTGCCAGCAGCTTAATGATGGTCGCTAGCGGGGCCGAGACCCAGTACTTC
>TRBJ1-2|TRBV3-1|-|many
CASGPPGTGGYTF
TGTGCCAGCGGCCCCCCGGGAACAGGGGGCTACACCTTC
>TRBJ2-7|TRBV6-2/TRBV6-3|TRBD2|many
CASSYLSSGHEQYF
TGTGCCAGCAGTTACTTGTCTAGCGGGCACGAGCAGTACTTC
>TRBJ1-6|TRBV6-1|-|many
CASENSDNSPLHF
TGTGCCAGCGAAAACAGCGATAATTCACCCCTCCACTTT
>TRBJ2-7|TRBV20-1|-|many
CSARDVAGPPYEQYF
TGCAGTGCTAGAGATGTGGCGGGCCCTCCTTACGAGCAGTACTTC